These 12 T cell receptor beta chains were all obtained from the same sample, sequenced in a study of blood T cells in healthy people across ages. The authors ran a second PCR of about 6 to 11 cycles using a sample-barcoded 5' primer and a J-beta primer mix. TCRdb recomputed calls from the 5' RACE reads with MiXCR, one row per CDR3 protein. The data show around 990,000 distinct CDR3 sequences, 35% to 40% seen once. Material for sequencing was blood. These receptors were taken from a man in his late teens or twenties in good health.

This clonotype was counted a few times. J is TRBJ2-3 and V is TRBV7-2; 9 bases agree with TRBD2. The CDR3 is 16 amino acids. V lost 0 bases, J lost 7 bases, and 8 bases stayed unmatched. Germline CDR1 SGHTA, CDR2 FQGNSA. The CDR3 reads CASSLAVGGGVHTQYF. The CDR3 DNA is TGTGCCAGCAGCTTAGCGGTGGGCGGGGGGGTTCATACGCAGTATTTT.

A few counts support this clonotype. The gene calls are TRBV7-2 and TRBJ1-1; TRBD1 is a possible D gene (6 bases). The CDR3 spans 14 residues. The V end was cut by 4 bases, the J end by 1 base, with 10 bases between. Germline loops: CDR1 SGHTA, CDR2 FQGNSA. In DNA, the CDR3 is TGTGCCAGCAGCTCCCTGACAGGGAACACTGAAGCTTTCTTT. Its translation: CASSSLTGNTEAFF.

This clonotype has a handful of counts. A clone one base away is much larger, so this may be a read error. The chain uses TRBV6-5 and TRBJ2-6; a possible D gene is TRBD1 (5 bases). Germline V gene sequence: CDR1 MNHEY, CDR2 SVGAGI. This CDR3 region has 13 residues. As DNA, the CDR3 is TGTGCCAGCAGTTACTCTGGGGCCGACGTCCTGACTTTC. It yields the protein CASSYSGADVLTF.

This chain connects TRBV28 to TRBJ1-5, with TRBD1 matching over 9 bases. Germline CDR1 reads MDHEN; CDR2 reads SYDVKM. V trimming: 5 bases; J trimming: 6 bases; junction bases outside the gene matches: 11. The CDR3 is 16 residues long. CDR3 nucleotides: TGTGCCAGCAGTCCCGGGGGACAGGGTAAGGGTCAGCCCCAGCATTTT. This codes for CASSPGGQGKGQPQHF. The entire variable domain, with the rest obtained from reference TRBV28 and TRBJ1-5, is as follows: DVKVTQSSRYLVKRTGEKVFLECVQDMDHENMFWYRQDPGLGLRLIYFSYDVKMKEKGDIPEGYSVSREKKERFSLILESASTNQTSMYLCASSPGGQGKGQPQHFGDGTRLSIL.

The gene calls are TRBV28 and TRBJ1-6; D is ambiguous. CDR3 size: 13 residues. V gave up 5 bases and J gave up 7 bases, with 9 bases separating them. Germline CDR1 MDHEN, CDR2 SYDVKM. The CDR3 DNA reads as TGTGCCAGCAGTGGCGGACTAAATTCACCCCTCCACTTT. This codes for CASSGGLNSPLHF.

This clonotype was seen just once. The gene calls are TRBV6-5 and TRBJ1-2; D perhaps matches TRBD1 (5 bases). Per germline, CDR1 MNHEY and CDR2 SVGAGI. Trimming stripped 2 bases from V and 4 bases from J, with 11 bases between. CDR3 length: 14 amino acids. The CDR3 loop reads CASSYQDIGYGYTF. The CDR3 nucleotides are TGTGCCAGCAGTTACCAGGACATTGGCTATGGCTACACCTTC.

This clonotype was seen only a few times. V usage is TRBV7-9 and J usage is TRBJ2-3; D possibly corresponds to TRBD1 (5 bases). V was trimmed by 5 bases and J by 2 bases, leaving 17 bases between them. This CDR3 comprises 16 residues. The germline gives CDR1 SEHNR, CDR2 FQNEAQ (reference sequence). CDR3 DNA: TGTGCCAGCAGCCCGGGCTCAGGACACCTCACAGATACGCAGTATTTT. It encodes CASSPGSGHLTDTQYF.

The gene calls are TRBV7-9 and TRBJ1-4; a possible D gene is TRBD1 (6 bases). The ends were cut back, 3 bases at V and 7 bases at J, with 21 bases in the middle. CDR1 and CDR2 from the germline V gene are SEHNR and FQNEAQ (reference sequence). This CDR3 is built from 17 residues. CDR3 in amino acids: CASSFKGQKRNGEKLFF. The CDR3 DNA reads TGTGCCAGCAGCTTCAAAGGACAGAAAAGGAATGGTGAAAAACTGTTTTTT.

This clonotype was detected only a few times. The rearrangement joins TRBV9 to TRBJ2-1; 11 bases are a match to TRBD2. Germline CDR1 is SGDLS and CDR2 is YYNGEE. V lost 0 bases, J lost 5 bases, and 4 bases stayed unmatched. This CDR3 contains 16 residues. CDR3 in DNA: TGTGCCAGCAGCGTAGCACTAGCGGGGGCAAACAATGAGCAGTTCTTC. This sequence encodes CASSVALAGANNEQFF.

The chain employs TRBV27 and TRBJ1-5; D ambiguous. Germline loops: CDR1 MNHEY, CDR2 SMNVEV (reference sequence). V gave up 3 bases and J gave up 0 bases, with 9 bases separating them. This CDR3 spans 15 amino acids. The CDR3 coding sequence is TGTGCCAGCAGTTTGTCACCGAATAGCAATCAGCCCCAGCATTTT. Amino acid sequence: CASSLSPNSNQPQHF.

Ten or more counts support this clonotype. The chain is built from TRBV12-3 or TRBV12-4 and TRBJ1-4, with D maybe TRBD1 (5 bases). The CDR3 sequence is 15 residues long. V was clipped by 5 bases and J by 3 bases, with 13 bases between them. The CDR3 loop is CASSRQQGANEKLFF. The CDR3 bases are TGTGCCAGCAGTCGACAGCAGGGAGCTAATGAAAAACTGTTTTTT.

This chain joins TRBV6-2 or TRBV6-3 and TRBJ2-2; 9 nucleotides align to TRBD2. Looked up from germline, CDR1 is MNHEY and CDR2 is SVGEGT. V dropped 11 bases and J dropped 4; count of bases not matched to a gene: 2. The CDR3 is made up of 12 amino acids. The DNA of the CDR3 is TGTGCCGGACTAGCGCTCACCGGGGAGCTGTTTTTT. Its translation is CAGLALTGELFF.